This T cell receptor beta chain was sequenced in a study of technical replicates of blood from a handful of donors. Sequencing was performed with immunoSEQ multiplex PCR; in TCRdb, only in-frame clones are kept and a portion is missing. The sample carries approximately 64,000 clones, 86% recorded once. Germline CDR1 reads SNHLY; CDR2 reads FYNNEI. CDR3 length equals 14 residues. Trimming removed 8 bases from V and 7 bases from J; junction bases left unmatched: 12. The TCR was taken from a human donor in good health. Some clones in this sample may be carry-over from other donors' samples. Sample: PBMCs. The chain carries TRBV2 and TRBJ1-2; TRBD1 aligns across 8 bases. CDR3 in amino acids: CASGAGGYYPGYTF. The CDR3 DNA reads TGTGCCAGCGGCGCAGGGGGCTATTATCCTGGCTACACCTTC.